One and the same sample provided the 18 T cell receptor beta chains below, sequenced in a study of early T cells in non-severe SARS-CoV-2 infection. TCRdb recomputed calls from the 5' RACE reads with MiXCR, one row per CDR3 protein. This table holds over 95,000 distinct CDR3 sequences, about 15% found once. Sequenced material: whole blood. The source of these receptors is an adult who was a healthcare worker with PCR-confirmed SARS-CoV-2 infection or an uninfected control (not recorded which).

There are a few counts of this clonotype. The chain combines TRBV5-1 with TRBJ1-1; no clear D gene. This CDR3 comprises 13 residues. Germline V gene data show CDR1 as SGHRS and CDR2 as YFSETQ. Trimming stripped 0 bases from V and 8 bases from J, with 11 bases between. CDR3 loop: CASSLVIGGEAFF. CDR3 bases: TGCGCCAGCAGCTTGGTAATTGGCGGAGAAGCTTTCTTT.

The table lists this clonotype with many counts. CDR3 DNA sequence: TGTGCCAGCAGTTACTCCTCGACTCCTAGCAGTGAGCAGTTCTTC. Amino acids: CASSYSSTPSSEQFF. The chain uses TRBV6-2 or TRBV6-3 and TRBJ2-1; perhaps TRBD2 as D (5 bases). Trimming stripped 0 bases from V and 9 bases from J, with 15 bases between. The CDR3 covers 15 residues. From germline, CDR1 is MNHEY and CDR2 SVGEGT.

This clonotype was seen more than once but under ten times. The genes are TRBV6-2 or TRBV6-3 and TRBJ1-6; D is ambiguous. The CDR3 spans 13 residues. The V gene lost 2 bases and the J gene lost 8 bases, with 7 bases spanning the gap. CDR1 MNHEY and CDR2 SVGEGT come from the germline V gene. The CDR3 nucleotides are TGTGCCAGCAGTTACGATTTGGATTCACCCCTCCACTTT. Its protein is CASSYDLDSPLHF.

This clonotype occurred many times. The rearrangement links TRBV29-1 to TRBJ1-1, with D unresolved. Trimming took off 6 bases at V and 0 bases at J, with 5 bases between the two ends. Germline V CDR1 and CDR2: SQVTM, ANQGSEA. The CDR3 contains 11 residues. CDR3 loop: CSVTVNTEAFF. In DNA form, the CDR3 reads TGCAGCGTAACGGTGAACACTGAAGCTTTCTTT.

The chain uses TRBV7-2 and TRBJ2-7; tentative D call: TRBD1 (5 bases). Per germline, CDR1 SGHTA and CDR2 FQGNSA. The CDR3 runs 15 residues. V was shortened by 0 bases and J by 0 bases, with 9 bases between the two germline ends. This CDR3 reads CASSLAGATSYEQYF. The CDR3 nucleotides read TGTGCCAGCAGCTTAGCAGGGGCGACCTCCTACGAGCAGTACTTC.

The chain links TRBV12-3 or TRBV12-4 to TRBJ1-5; TRBD1 aligns across 9 bases. The CDR3 runs 16 residues. V shed 4 bases and J 2 bases; nucleotides not matched to a gene: 6. The CDR3 reads CASSSDWTGGNQPQHF. The CDR3 nucleotides read TGTGCCAGCAGTTCCGATTGGACAGGGGGCAATCAGCCCCAGCATTTT.

The chain has TRBV9 and TRBJ1-4; D not certain. Trimming removed 0 bases from V and 5 bases from J, with 5 bases in between. Germline V gene data show CDR1 as SGDLS and CDR2 as YYNGEE. CDR3 length: 13 residues. The CDR3 nucleotides read TGTGCCAGCAGCGTAGCCCAGAATGAAAAACTGTTTTTT. Residues: CASSVAQNEKLFF.

Ten or more counts support this clonotype. The rearrangement links TRBV16 to TRBJ2-2; TRBD1 matches 7 bases. CDR1 is KGHSY, CDR2 FQNENV, per germline. The length of the CDR3 is 15 residues. Unmatched junction bases numbered 7, after V lost 3 bases and J lost 6 bases. CDR3 amino acids: CASSQQQGLAGELFF. The CDR3 nucleotides read TGTGCCAGCAGCCAGCAACAGGGGTTGGCCGGGGAGCTGTTTTTT.

The CDR3 DNA is TGTGCCAGCAGCTACCAGGGACTAGATACAGATACGCAGTATTTT. Amino acids: CASSYQGLDTDTQYF. This chain connects TRBV7-8 to TRBJ2-3; 8 bases fit TRBD2. The V and J ends lost 4 bases and 3 bases, in that order; junction bases with no gene match: 6. This CDR3 has 15 amino acids. CDR1 is SGHVS and CDR2 is FQNEAQ in the germline V gene.

The chain combines TRBV12-3 or TRBV12-4 with TRBJ1-2; weak D call: TRBD1 (6 bases). This CDR3 comprises 14 residues. The V gene lost 7 bases and the J gene lost 3 bases, with 15 bases spanning the gap. CDR3 protein: CASNPWDKHYGYTF. As DNA, the CDR3 is TGTGCCAGCAACCCTTGGGACAAGCACTATGGCTACACCTTC.

This clonotype appeared a few times. The V gene is TRBV6-2 or TRBV6-3, the J gene TRBJ2-1, with D uncertain. Trimming stripped 6 bases from V and 5 bases from J, with 11 bases between. This CDR3 region has 13 residues. Germline CDR1 MNHEY, CDR2 SVGEGT. The DNA of the CDR3 is TGTGCCAGCAGAGAGGACGGCGACAATGAGCAGTTCTTC. Its translation: CASREDGDNEQFF.

This clonotype has ten or more counts. The chain carries TRBV5-4 and TRBJ2-3, with D tentatively TRBD1 (6 bases). The CDR3 consists of 16 residues. The V end lost 4 bases, the J end lost 1 base, and 16 bases lay between the germline ends. Germline CDR1 reads SGHNT; CDR2 reads YYREEE (reference sequence). CDR3 DNA: TGTGCCAGCAGCCCGGACAGTTGGACTGGCACAGATACGCAGTATTTT. This gives the protein CASSPDSWTGTDTQYF.

The V and J genes are TRBV6-6 and TRBJ2-2, with D hard to call. Trimming pared 8 bases from V and 0 bases from J, leaving 7 bases between. The CDR3 has 13 residues. CDR1 and CDR2 from the germline V gene are MNHNY and SVGAGI (reference sequence). The CDR3 nucleotides are TGTGCCAGCCGCACATCGAACACCGGGGAGCTGTTTTTT. Its translation: CASRTSNTGELFF.

This clonotype was seen more than once but under ten times. The chain is built from TRBV12-5 and TRBJ1-2; TRBD1 agrees at 8 bases. Germline CDR1 reads LGHNT; CDR2 reads FRNRAP. There are 16 residues in the CDR3. The V segment lost 0 bases and the J segment 7 bases; nucleotides outside the gene matches: 10. CDR3 sequence: CASGLVFDRGVPGYTF. As DNA, the CDR3 is TGTGCTAGTGGTTTGGTATTTGACAGGGGCGTACCTGGCTACACCTTC.

Only a few counts were recorded for this clonotype. The genes are TRBV20-1 and TRBJ2-1; 8 bases align to TRBD2. The V gene's germline CDR1 is DFQATT and CDR2 SNEGSKA (reference sequence). V shed 3 bases, J shed 6 bases, and the junction held 7 bases outside the gene matches. The CDR3 covers 14 residues. The CDR3 DNA reads TGCAGTGCTAGGCGGCGGGGGGATATCAATGAGCAGTTCTTC. This encodes CSARRRGDINEQFF.

This clonotype appeared a few times. The CDR3 reads CASSSRSGEAYGYTF. As DNA, the CDR3 is TGTGCCAGCAGCTCTAGATCGGGGGAAGCCTATGGCTACACCTTC. V and J are TRBV7-9 and TRBJ1-2; tentative D call: TRBD1 (5 bases). This CDR3 has 15 amino acids. From germline, CDR1 is SEHNR and CDR2 FQNEAQ (reference sequence). V shed 4 bases and J shed 4 bases, with 16 bases lying between them.

This clonotype was picked up many times. V gene TRBV7-2 combines with J gene TRBJ2-1, with D possibly TRBD1 on 6 matching bases. Germline V gene lookup returns CDR1 SGHTA and CDR2 FQGNSA. The CDR3 has 15 amino acids. Deletions cut 1 base from V and 7 bases from J, with 14 bases between. The CDR3 loop reads CASSLGAQGWNEQFF. The CDR3 bases are TGTGCCAGCAGCTTAGGGGCGCAGGGGTGGAATGAGCAGTTCTTC.

This clonotype showed up many times. The V and J genes are TRBV5-4 and TRBJ2-7, with D possibly TRBD2 on 5 matching bases. CDR3 length equals 15 residues. V lost 0 bases and J 2 bases, leaving 12 bases between the germline ends. Per the germline V gene, CDR1 is SGHNT and CDR2 is YYREEE (reference sequence). This CDR3 reads CASSLDQAEAYEQYF. The CDR3 DNA sequence: TGTGCCAGCAGCTTGGATCAAGCGGAGGCCTACGAGCAGTACTTC.